This T cell receptor beta chain was recovered during a study of response to subunit inactivated influenza vaccine. This clonotype was seen only a few times. Germline CDR1 and CDR2: LGHNA and YSLEER. CDR3 size: 15 residues. The V and J ends lost 1 base and 6 bases respectively, with 13 bases between them. TCRdb reanalysed the RT-PCR reads using MiXCR and keeps one entry per CDR3 protein. The sample consists of about 570,000 distinct CDR3 sequences, 11% of them appearing once. These data also featured in a second study, about T cells expressing NK-cell markers. That work adds: Researchers built TCR beta cDNA using 5'RACE template switching with UMIs. Sorted CD3+CD56-NKG2C+, CD3+CD56+NKG2C- and CD3+CD56+NKG2C+ T cells were the source of the TCR beta repertoires. The sequencing cohort of eight donors included seven HCMV-seropositive individuals and one seronegative individual. An anti-gamma-delta TCR antibody confined sorting to alpha-beta TCR T cells across several of the experiments. Dominance of the CD3+CD56-NKG2C+ fraction by these clonotypes also held in several donors.

The J gene is TRBJ1-5, the V gene TRBV4-3; no definite D call. The sequencing used PBMCs from blood, collected on the day of vaccination. The sequence came from a man aged 45-65 years who received an inactivated influenza vaccine. CDR3 in amino acids: CASSQVWQAGQPQHF. Written as DNA, the CDR3 is TGCGCCAGCAGCCAAGTCTGGCAGGCCGGTCAGCCCCAGCATTTT.